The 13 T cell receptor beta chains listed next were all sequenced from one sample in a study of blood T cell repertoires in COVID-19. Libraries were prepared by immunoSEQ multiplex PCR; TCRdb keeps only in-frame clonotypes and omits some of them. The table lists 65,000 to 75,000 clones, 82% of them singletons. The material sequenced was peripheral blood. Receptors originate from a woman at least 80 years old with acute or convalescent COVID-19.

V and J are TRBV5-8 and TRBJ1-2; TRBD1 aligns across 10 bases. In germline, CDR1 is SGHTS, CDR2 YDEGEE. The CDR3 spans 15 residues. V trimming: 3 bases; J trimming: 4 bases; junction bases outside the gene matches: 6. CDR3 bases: TGTGCCAGCAGCTGGGGGGACAGGGGTGTCTATGGCTACACCTTC. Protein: CASSWGDRGVYGYTF.

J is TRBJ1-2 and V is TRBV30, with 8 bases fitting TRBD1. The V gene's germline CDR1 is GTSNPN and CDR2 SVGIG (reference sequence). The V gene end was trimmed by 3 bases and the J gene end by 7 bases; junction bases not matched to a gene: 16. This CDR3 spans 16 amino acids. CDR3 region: CAWSHPGAGGWVGYTF. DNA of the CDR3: TGTGCCTGGAGCCATCCGGGGGCAGGGGGCTGGGTTGGCTACACCTTC.

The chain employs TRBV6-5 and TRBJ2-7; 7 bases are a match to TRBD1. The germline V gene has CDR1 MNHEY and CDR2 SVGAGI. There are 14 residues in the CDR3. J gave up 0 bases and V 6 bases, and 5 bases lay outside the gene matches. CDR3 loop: CASSVRGSSYEQYF. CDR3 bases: TGTGCCAGCAGCGTCAGGGGGTCCTCCTACGAGCAGTACTTC.

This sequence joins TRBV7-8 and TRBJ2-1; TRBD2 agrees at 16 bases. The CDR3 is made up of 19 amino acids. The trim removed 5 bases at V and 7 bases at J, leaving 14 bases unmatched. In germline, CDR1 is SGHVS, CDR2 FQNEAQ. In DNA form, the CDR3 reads TGTGCCAGCAGCGCCGGGACTAGCGGGGGGGCTAGAAGCCGAAATGAGCAGTTCTTC. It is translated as CASSAGTSGGARSRNEQFF.

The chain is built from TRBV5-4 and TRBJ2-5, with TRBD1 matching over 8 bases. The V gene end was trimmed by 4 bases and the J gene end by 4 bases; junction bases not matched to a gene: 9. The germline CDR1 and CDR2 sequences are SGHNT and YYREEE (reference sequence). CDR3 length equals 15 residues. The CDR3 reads CASSETGVPSETQYF. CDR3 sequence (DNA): TGTGCCAGCAGCGAGACAGGGGTCCCTTCAGAGACCCAGTACTTC. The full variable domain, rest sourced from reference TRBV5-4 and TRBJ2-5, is ETGVTQSPTHLIKTRGQQVTLRCSSQSGHNTVSWYQQALGQGPQFIFQYYREEENGRGNFPPRFSGLQFPNYSSELNVNALELDDSALYLCASSETGVPSETQYFGPGTRLLVL.

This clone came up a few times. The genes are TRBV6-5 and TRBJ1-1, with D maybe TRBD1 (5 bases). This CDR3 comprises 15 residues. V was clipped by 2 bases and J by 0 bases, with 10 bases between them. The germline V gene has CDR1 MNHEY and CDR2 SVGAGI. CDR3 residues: CASSYGAAVNTEAFF. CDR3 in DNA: TGTGCCAGCAGTTACGGGGCCGCGGTGAACACTGAAGCTTTCTTT.

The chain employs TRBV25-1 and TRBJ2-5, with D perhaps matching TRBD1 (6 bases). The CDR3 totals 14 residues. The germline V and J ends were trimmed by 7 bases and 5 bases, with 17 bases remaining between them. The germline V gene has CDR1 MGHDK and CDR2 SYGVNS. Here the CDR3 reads CASTPTGRGETQYF. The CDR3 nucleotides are TGTGCCAGCACCCCGACAGGCCGAGGGGAGACCCAGTACTTC.

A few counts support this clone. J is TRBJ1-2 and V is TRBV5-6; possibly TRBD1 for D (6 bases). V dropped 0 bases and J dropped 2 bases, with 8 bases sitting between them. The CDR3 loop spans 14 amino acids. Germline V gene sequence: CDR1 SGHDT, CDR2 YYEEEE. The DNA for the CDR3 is TGTGCCAGCAGCTTGGGAGGACAGAACTATGGCTACACCTTC. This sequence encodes CASSLGGQNYGYTF.

CDR3 DNA sequence: TGTGCCAGCAGTTACTCGAGAGGCCGGACAAAAAACACCATATATTTT. Encoded protein: CASSYSRGRTKNTIYF. This sequence joins TRBV6-5 and TRBJ1-3, with D possibly matching TRBD1 (5 bases). V lost 0 bases and J 6 bases, leaving 15 bases between the germline ends. Germline assignment: CDR1 MNHEY and CDR2 SVGAGI. The CDR3 length is 16 residues.

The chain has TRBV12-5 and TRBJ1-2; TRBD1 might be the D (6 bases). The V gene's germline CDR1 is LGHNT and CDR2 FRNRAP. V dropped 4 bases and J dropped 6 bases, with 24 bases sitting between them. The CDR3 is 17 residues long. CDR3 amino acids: CASGSRPWGGAIDGYTF. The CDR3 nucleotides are TGTGCTAGTGGTTCCCGCCCCTGGGGGGGCGCAATCGATGGCTACACCTTC. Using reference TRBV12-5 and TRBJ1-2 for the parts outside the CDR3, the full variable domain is DARVTQTPRHKVTEMGQEVTMRCQPILGHNTVFWYRQTMMQGLELLAYFRNRAPLDDSGMPKDRFSAEMPDATLATLKIQPSEPRDSAVYFCASGSRPWGGAIDGYTFGSGTRLTVV.

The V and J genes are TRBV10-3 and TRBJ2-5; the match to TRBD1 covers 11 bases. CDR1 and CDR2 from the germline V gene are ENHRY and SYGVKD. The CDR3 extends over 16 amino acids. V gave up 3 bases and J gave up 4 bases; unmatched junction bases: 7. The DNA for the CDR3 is TGTGCCATCAGTGATCCTGGACAGGGGGCCGCAGAGACCCAGTACTTC. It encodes CAISDPGQGAAETQYF.

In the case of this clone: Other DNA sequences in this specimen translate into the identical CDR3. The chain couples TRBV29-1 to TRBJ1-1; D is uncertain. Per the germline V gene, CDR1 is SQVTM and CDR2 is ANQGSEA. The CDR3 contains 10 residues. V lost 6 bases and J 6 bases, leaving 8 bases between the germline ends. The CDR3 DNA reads TGCAGCGTCGGAGAGGCTGAAGCTTTCTTT. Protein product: CSVGEAEAFF.

CDR3 protein: CASSLVDIEQFF. The CDR3 DNA is TGCGCCAGCAGCTTGGTGGACATTGAGCAGTTCTTC. The gene calls are TRBV5-1 and TRBJ2-1, with a weak D call TRBD1 (5 bases). Between the trimmed V and J ends, which lost 0 bases and 9 bases, there was a span of 7 bases. The V gene's germline CDR1 is SGHRS and CDR2 YFSETQ. This CDR3 is 12 amino acids long.